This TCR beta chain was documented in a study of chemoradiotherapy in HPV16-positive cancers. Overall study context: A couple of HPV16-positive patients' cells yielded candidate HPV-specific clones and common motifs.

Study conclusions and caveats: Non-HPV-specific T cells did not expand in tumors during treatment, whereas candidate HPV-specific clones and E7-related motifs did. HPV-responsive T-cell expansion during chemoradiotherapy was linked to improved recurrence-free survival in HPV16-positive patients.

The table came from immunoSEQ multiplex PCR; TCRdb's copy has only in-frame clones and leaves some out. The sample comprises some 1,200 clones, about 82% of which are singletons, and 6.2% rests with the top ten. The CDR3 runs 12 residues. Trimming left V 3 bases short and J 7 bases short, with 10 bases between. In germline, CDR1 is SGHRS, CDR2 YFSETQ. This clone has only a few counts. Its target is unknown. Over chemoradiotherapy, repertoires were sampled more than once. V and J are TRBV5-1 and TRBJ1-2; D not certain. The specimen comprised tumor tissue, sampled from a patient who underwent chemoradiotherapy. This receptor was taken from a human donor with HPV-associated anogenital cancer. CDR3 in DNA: TGCGCCAGCAGCTCCTCAGCTGCTGGCTACACCTTC. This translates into CASSSSAAGYTF.